This T cell receptor (beta chain) was sequenced for a study of blood T cell repertoires in COVID-19. Study overall: COVID-19 samples from acute and convalescent phases originated in the United States, Italy and Spain. The cDNA or gDNA used as material had been derived from T cells, B-cell-depleted T cells, or PBMCs.

Germline CDR1 reads MDHEN; CDR2 reads SYDVKM. CDR3 length: 16 amino acids. Trimming took 3 bases from V and 4 from J; bases not matched to a gene: 11. The method was immunoSEQ multiplex PCR; TCRdb's version includes in-frame clones alone and lacks a portion of them. This repertoire shows 150,000 to 200,000 clones, roughly 89% found once; its top ten account for more than 5%. Source material: peripheral blood. The V and J genes are TRBV28 and TRBJ2-7, with TRBD2 matching 8 bases. This TCR was sampled from a human donor in a cohort sampled during active COVID-19. The DNA for the CDR3 is TGTGCCAGCAGTTTTTGGTCCCCTAGCGGGTATTACGAGCAGTACTTC. This translates into CASSFWSPSGYYEQYF.